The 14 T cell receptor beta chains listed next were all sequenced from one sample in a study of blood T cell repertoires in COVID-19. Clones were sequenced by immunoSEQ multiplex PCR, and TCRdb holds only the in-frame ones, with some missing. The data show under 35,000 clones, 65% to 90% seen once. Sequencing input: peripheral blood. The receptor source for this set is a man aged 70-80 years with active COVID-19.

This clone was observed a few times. DNA for the CDR3: TGTGCCAGCACTCTAGCGTTGAGCTCCTACGAGCAGTACTTC. Its translation is CASTLALSSYEQYF. The genes are TRBV7-8 and TRBJ2-7; D is perhaps TRBD2 (6 bases). The CDR3 consists of 14 residues. The V end lost 7 bases, the J end lost 0 bases, and 13 bases lay between the germline ends. Germline-derived CDR1 and CDR2 are SGHVS and FQNEAQ.

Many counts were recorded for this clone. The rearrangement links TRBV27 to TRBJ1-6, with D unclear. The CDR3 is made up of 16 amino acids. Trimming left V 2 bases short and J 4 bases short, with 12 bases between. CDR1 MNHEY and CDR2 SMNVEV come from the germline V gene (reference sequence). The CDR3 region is CASSLLGGVYNSPLHF. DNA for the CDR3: TGTGCCAGCAGTTTACTAGGCGGGGTGTATAATTCACCCCTCCACTTT.

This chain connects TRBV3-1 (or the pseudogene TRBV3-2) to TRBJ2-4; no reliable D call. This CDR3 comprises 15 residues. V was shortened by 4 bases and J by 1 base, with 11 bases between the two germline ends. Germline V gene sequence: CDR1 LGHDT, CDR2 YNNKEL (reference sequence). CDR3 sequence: CASSPQVLAKNIQYF. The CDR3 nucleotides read TGTGCCAGCAGCCCACAAGTCCTCGCCAAAAACATTCAGTACTTC.

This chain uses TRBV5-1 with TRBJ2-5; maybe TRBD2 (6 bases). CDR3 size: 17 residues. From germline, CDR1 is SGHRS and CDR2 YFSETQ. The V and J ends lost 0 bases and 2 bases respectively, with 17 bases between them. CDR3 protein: CASSLAGRGDSQETQYF. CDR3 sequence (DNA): TGCGCCAGCAGCTTGGCCGGGCGCGGGGACTCTCAAGAGACCCAGTACTTC.

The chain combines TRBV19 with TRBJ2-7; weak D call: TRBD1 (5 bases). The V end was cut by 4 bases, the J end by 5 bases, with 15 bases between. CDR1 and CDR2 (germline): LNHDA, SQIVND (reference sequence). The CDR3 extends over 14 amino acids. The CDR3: CASSSGREGNEQYF. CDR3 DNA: TGTGCCAGTAGTAGCGGCAGGGAAGGGAACGAGCAGTACTTC.

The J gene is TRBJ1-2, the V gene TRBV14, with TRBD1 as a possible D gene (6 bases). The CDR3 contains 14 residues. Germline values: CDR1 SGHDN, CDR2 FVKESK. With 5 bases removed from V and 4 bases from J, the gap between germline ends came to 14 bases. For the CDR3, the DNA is TGTGCCAGCAGCTACCGGACAGACCTCTATGGCTACACCTTC. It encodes CASSYRTDLYGYTF.

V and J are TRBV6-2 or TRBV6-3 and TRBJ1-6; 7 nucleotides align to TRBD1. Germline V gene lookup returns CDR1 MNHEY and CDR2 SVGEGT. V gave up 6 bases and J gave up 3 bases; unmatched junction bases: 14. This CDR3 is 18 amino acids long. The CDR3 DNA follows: TGTGCCAGCAGCCCTACGGCACCAGGGACAGACTATAATTCACCCCTCCACTTT. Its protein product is CASSPTAPGTDYNSPLHF.

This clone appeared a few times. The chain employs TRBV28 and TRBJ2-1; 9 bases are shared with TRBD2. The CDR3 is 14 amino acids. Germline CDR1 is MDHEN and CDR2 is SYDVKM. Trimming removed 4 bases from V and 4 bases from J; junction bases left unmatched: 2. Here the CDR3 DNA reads TGTGCCAGCAGTTCTAGCGGGACATACAATGAGCAGTTCTTC. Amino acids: CASSSSGTYNEQFF.

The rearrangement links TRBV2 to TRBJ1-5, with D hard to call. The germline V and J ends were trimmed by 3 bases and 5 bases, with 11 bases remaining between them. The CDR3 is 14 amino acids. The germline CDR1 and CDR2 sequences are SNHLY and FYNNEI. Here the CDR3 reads CASSDRGIYQPQHF. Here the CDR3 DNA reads TGTGCCAGCAGTGACCGAGGGATTTATCAGCCCCAGCATTTT.

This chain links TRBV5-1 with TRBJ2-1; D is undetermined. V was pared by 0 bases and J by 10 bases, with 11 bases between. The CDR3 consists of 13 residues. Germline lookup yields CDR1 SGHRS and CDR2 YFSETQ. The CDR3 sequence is CASSLDRFGEQFF. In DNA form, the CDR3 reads TGCGCCAGCAGCTTGGACCGCTTCGGGGAGCAGTTCTTC.

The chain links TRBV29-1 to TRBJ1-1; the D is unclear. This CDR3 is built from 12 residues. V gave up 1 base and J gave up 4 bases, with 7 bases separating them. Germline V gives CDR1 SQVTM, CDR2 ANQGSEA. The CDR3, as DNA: TGCAGCGTTGAAGTTTCAGGCACTGAAGCTTTCTTT. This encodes CSVEVSGTEAFF.

CDR3 region: CASSLGGFEGDTQYF. CDR3 sequence (DNA): TGTGCCAGCAGCTTAGGAGGGTTCGAGGGAGATACGCAGTATTTT. The chain carries TRBV7-2 and TRBJ2-3, with a possible D match to TRBD2 (5 bases). Germline V gene data show CDR1 as SGHTA and CDR2 as FQGNSA. V lost 1 base to trimming and J lost 5 bases, with 13 bases between them. The CDR3 runs to 15 residues.

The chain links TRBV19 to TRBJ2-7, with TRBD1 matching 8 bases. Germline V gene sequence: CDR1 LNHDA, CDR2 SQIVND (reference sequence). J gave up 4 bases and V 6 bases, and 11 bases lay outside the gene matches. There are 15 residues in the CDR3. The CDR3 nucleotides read TGTGCCAGTAGCATTAAACCAGGGGGCTCATACGAGCAGTACTTC. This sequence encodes CASSIKPGGSYEQYF.

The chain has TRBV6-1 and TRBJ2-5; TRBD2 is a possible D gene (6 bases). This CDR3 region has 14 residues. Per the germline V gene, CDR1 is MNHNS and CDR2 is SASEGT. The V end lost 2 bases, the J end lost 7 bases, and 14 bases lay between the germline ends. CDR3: CASSELGGWGTQYF. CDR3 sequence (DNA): TGTGCCAGCAGTGAATTAGGAGGGTGGGGGACCCAGTACTTC.